A single sample is the source of the 13 T cell receptor beta chains below, sequenced in a study of regulatory T cells in long-lasting Graves disease. Time point defined: newly diagnosed GD, antithyroid drugs for less than 3 months. PBMC RNA served as the TCR library source. Researchers made TCR beta libraries by using iRepertoire HTBI primers and running Arm-PCR on CDR3 regions. TCRdb passed the multiplex PCR reads through MiXCR, listing each CDR3 protein once. This repertoire shows fewer than 550,000 distinct CDR3 sequences, around 15% found once; its top ten account for about 25%. These data were likewise used in another study, on T cells in Graves' hyperthyroidism and ophthalmopathy.

The specimen comprised peripheral blood mononuclear cells (PBMCs), sampled at new diagnosis, from a patient treated with antithyroid drugs. The receptors were sampled from a woman aged 18-29 years with Graves disease.

A note on this clonotype: A read error is possible here, since a much larger clone lies one base away. V gene TRBV5-1 combines with J gene TRBJ2-7; D might be TRBD1 or TRBD2, each matching 6 bases. Germline assignment: CDR1 SGHRS and CDR2 YFSETQ. There are 12 residues in the CDR3. CDR3 residues: CVSQEGERGKYF. CDR3 nucleotides: TGCGTCAGCCAGGAGGGGGAACGGGGAAAGTACTTC.

Ten or more counts support this clonotype. V is TRBV20-1 and J is TRBJ2-3, with D hard to call. CDR1 is DFQATT, CDR2 SNEGSKA, per germline (reference sequence). Trimming took off 1 base at V and 10 bases at J, with 6 bases between the two ends. This CDR3 spans 10 amino acids. Here the CDR3 reads CSARGPPQYF. For the CDR3, the DNA is TGCAGTGCTAGAGGGCCACCGCAGTATTTT.

At least ten counts were recorded for this clonotype. The chain carries TRBV6-1 and TRBJ2-3, with no clear D. V lost 3 bases, J lost 3 bases, and 7 bases lay in between. This CDR3 comprises 13 residues. Germline V lookup: CDR1 MNHNS, CDR2 SASEGT. The CDR3 DNA sequence: TGTGCCAGCAGTGACCTAGGGACAGATACGCAGTATTTT. It specifies CASSDLGTDTQYF.

Concerning this clonotype: A much larger clonotype is one base distant, so this may be a read error. The gene calls are TRBV18 and TRBJ2-5, with 14 positions matching TRBD2. TRBJ2-1 explains the end of the DNA better; the J call may be wrong. Germline CDR1 KGHSH, CDR2 LQKENI. CDR3 length: 15 amino acids. The CDR3 loop reads CASSTGTSGSYEQFF. CDR3 bases: TGTGCCAGCTCAACGGGGACTAGCGGGAGCTATGAGCAGTTCTTC.

In its sample, this clonotype was seen a few times. V is TRBV6-1 and J is TRBJ2-1; TRBD1 aligns across 8 bases. The CDR3 loop spans 12 amino acids. The ends lost 6 bases at V and 11 bases at J; junction bases unmatched: 6. CDR1 and CDR2 from the germline V gene are MNHNS and SASEGT. CDR3 in amino acids: CASRPGQGQQFF. For the CDR3, the DNA is TGTGCCAGCAGGCCCGGACAGGGCCAGCAGTTCTTC.

For this clonotype: Likely a read error: the CDR3 ends without its conserved phenylalanine or tryptophan. The chain links TRBV5-5 to TRBJ2-1; D is undetermined. The CDR3 is 13 amino acids. From germline, CDR1 is SGHKS and CDR2 YYEKEE (reference sequence). The V end was cut by 2 bases, the J end by 4 bases, with 7 bases between. The CDR3 sequence is CASSFLGYNEQFL. The CDR3 DNA reads TGTGCCAGCAGCTTTCTGGGGTACAATGAGCAGTTCCTC.

Turning to this clonotype: This may arise from a read error, as a much more abundant clone is one base away. The chain links TRBV28 to TRBJ2-5; 7 bases are shared with TRBD1. The CDR3 spans 14 residues. Germline V CDR1 and CDR2: MDHEN, SYDVKM. The junction had 10 bases not matched to a gene; V was cut back by 1 base and J by 11 bases. The CDR3 region has the DNA TGTGCCAGCAGTTTATTGACAGGGATCCATGAGCAGTACTTC. Translation gives CASSLLTGIHEQYF. The full variable domain, rest sourced from reference TRBV28 and TRBJ2-5, is DVKVTQSSRYLVKRTGEKVFLECVQDMDHENMFWYRQDPGLGLRLIYFSYDVKMKEKGDIPEGYSVSREKKERFSLILESASTNQTSMYLCASSLLTGIHEQYFGPGTRLLVL.

This clonotype was counted a single time. This is likely an artifact of a read error, given a far larger clone one base away. The CDR3 nucleotides read TGTACCAGCAGTTACTATATCGGCGGGAGGGGCTATGAGCAGTTCTTC. Encoded protein: CTSSYYIGGRGYEQFF. This chain connects TRBV6-2 or TRBV6-3 to TRBJ2-7; TRBD2 aligns across 9 bases. The J call may be faulty, since TRBJ2-1 better matches the DNA end. Germline lookup yields CDR1 MNHEY and CDR2 SVGEGT. The CDR3 spans 16 residues.

This clonotype was seen a handful of times. This sequence joins TRBV4-2 and TRBJ2-7; TRBD1 aligns across 7 bases. With V trimmed by 4 bases and J by 2 bases, 8 bases remained unmatched. The CDR3 is made up of 15 amino acids. CDR1 is LGHNA, CDR2 YNFKEQ, per germline. DNA of the CDR3: TGTGCCAGCAGCCCGAGCGGACAGGCTACCTACGAGCAGTACTTC. It translates to CASSPSGQATYEQYF.

This clonotype was counted only a few times. This sequence joins TRBV12-3 or TRBV12-4 and TRBJ2-4, with 7 positions matching TRBD1. V lost 4 bases, J lost 8 bases, and 8 bases stayed unmatched. This CDR3 is built from 14 residues. The CDR3 region is CASSSRTGVDIQYF. In DNA form, the CDR3 reads TGTGCCAGCAGTTCCCGGACAGGTGTGGACATTCAGTACTTC.

This clonotype was recorded many times. Here the CDR3 reads CATRTDYNEQFF. The CDR3 DNA reads TGTGCCACCAGGACTGACTACAATGAGCAGTTCTTC. The chain combines TRBV12-3 or TRBV12-4 with TRBJ2-1, with D maybe TRBD2 (5 bases). V was clipped by 10 bases and J by 3 bases, with 10 bases between them. CDR3 length equals 12 residues.

This clonotype was counted ten times or more. The J gene is TRBJ2-7, the V gene TRBV12-3 or TRBV12-4; TRBD1 matches 7 bases. The CDR3 extends over 16 amino acids. The junction had 10 bases not matched to a gene; V was cut back by 3 bases and J by 2 bases. The CDR3 sequence: CASSFRMDRYPYEQYF. CDR3 DNA: TGTGCCAGCAGTTTTCGAATGGACAGGTATCCCTACGAGCAGTACTTC.

The chain uses TRBV19 and TRBJ2-7; TRBD2 aligns across 7 bases. The junction had 2 bases not matched to a gene; V was cut back by 3 bases and J by 6 bases. This CDR3 contains 12 residues. CDR1 LNHDA and CDR2 SQIVND come from the germline V gene (reference sequence). CDR3 residues: CASSMTSTEQYF. The CDR3 region has the DNA TGTGCCAGTAGTATGACTAGCACCGAGCAGTACTTC.